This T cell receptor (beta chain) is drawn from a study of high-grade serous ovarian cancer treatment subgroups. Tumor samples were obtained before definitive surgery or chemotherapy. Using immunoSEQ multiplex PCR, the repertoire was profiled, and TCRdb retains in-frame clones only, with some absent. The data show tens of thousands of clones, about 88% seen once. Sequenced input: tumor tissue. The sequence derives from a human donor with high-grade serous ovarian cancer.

The CDR3 sequence is CASSQGPGGDEQYF. The CDR3 DNA sequence: TGCGCCAGCAGCCAAGGGCCCGGGGGCGACGAGCAGTACTTC. This chain connects TRBV4-1 to TRBJ2-5; the D gene could be TRBD1 or TRBD2 (6 bases each). Judging by the DNA end, TRBJ2-7 fits better; the J call may be wrong. The CDR3 contains 14 residues. In germline, CDR1 is MGHRA, CDR2 YSYEKL.